Listed below are T cell receptor beta chains from one sample, sequenced in a study of T cell changes during pregnancy in multiple sclerosis. Some clones are missing from TCRdb's copy, which holds only in-frame ones; the method was immunoSEQ multiplex PCR. The sample has fewer than 65,000 clones, roughly nine tenths seen once. This material consisted of CD8+ T cells from peripheral blood mononuclear cells, taken after pregnancy. Receptor source: a female donor with multiple sclerosis, enrolled in a pregnancy study. Each CDR3 is given with its conserved first and last residue. Each record gives: CDR3 DNA, CDR3 protein, D gene, J gene, clone size, V gene. The D gene is left open where the match is weak. The size of a clone is reported for some rows only, either as once, few or many, or as a class for expanded clones.

CDR3nt: TGTGCCAGCAGCGAGGAGACCAGGGGCCCCGGTTGGGGCTACACCTTC; CDR3aa: CASSEETRGPGWGYTF; d_gene: .; j_gene: TRBJ1-2; abundance: .; v_gene: TRBV5-8
CDR3nt: TGTGCTAGCCGGGGACAGGGGGACAATGAGCAGTTCTTC; CDR3aa: CASRGQGDNEQFF; d_gene: TRBD1; j_gene: TRBJ2-1; abundance: .; v_gene: TRBV7-7
CDR3nt: TGTGCCAGCAGCGCAACGACAGGGTTCAGTCAGCCCCAGCATTTT; CDR3aa: CASSATTGFSQPQHF; d_gene: TRBD1; j_gene: TRBJ1-5; abundance: .; v_gene: TRBV9
CDR3nt: TGTGCCAGCAGCGGGGGACTAGCGGGGGGGCAGTCCTACAATGAGCAGTTCTTC; CDR3aa: CASSGGLAGGQSYNEQFF; d_gene: TRBD2; j_gene: TRBJ2-1; abundance: .; v_gene: TRBV7-9
CDR3nt: TGTGCCAGCAGTTGGTACAGGGAACACGATACGCAGTATTTT; CDR3aa: CASSWYREHDTQYF; d_gene: .; j_gene: TRBJ2-3; abundance: .; v_gene: TRBV27
CDR3nt: TGTGCCAGCAGTGCTACCCTAGCTTGGTTAACAGATACGCAGTATTTT; CDR3aa: CASSATLAWLTDTQYF; d_gene: .; j_gene: TRBJ2-3; abundance: .; v_gene: TRBV2
CDR3nt: TGCGCCAGCAGCCAAGGGGGGGGACAGGGGATCGCCGAGCAGTACTTC; CDR3aa: CASSQGGGQGIAEQYF; d_gene: TRBD1; j_gene: TRBJ2-7; abundance: .; v_gene: TRBV4-1
CDR3nt: TGTGCCAGCAGCTTTGAGGGGAACACTGAAGCTTTCTTT; CDR3aa: CASSFEGNTEAFF; d_gene: .; j_gene: TRBJ1-1; abundance: once; v_gene: TRBV5-5
CDR3nt: TGTGCCAGCAGCTTAGGACAGGGCCCTGAAGCTTTCTTT; CDR3aa: CASSLGQGPEAFF; d_gene: TRBD1; j_gene: TRBJ1-1; abundance: .; v_gene: TRBV7-2
CDR3nt: TGCGCCAGCGGGAGCCCGGGGGAGCTGTTTTTT; CDR3aa: CASGSPGELFF; d_gene: .; j_gene: TRBJ2-2; abundance: .; v_gene: TRBV10-2
CDR3nt: TGTGCCAGCAGCCCTCTGACAGGGAACACTGAAGCTTTCTTT; CDR3aa: CASSPLTGNTEAFF; d_gene: .; j_gene: TRBJ1-1; abundance: .; v_gene: TRBV13
CDR3nt: TGTGCCAGCAGCGGGGTCGGGACTACATACGAGCAGTACTTC; CDR3aa: CASSGVGTTYEQYF; d_gene: TRBD2; j_gene: TRBJ2-7; abundance: .; v_gene: TRBV9
CDR3nt: TGTGCCAGCAGCGGCCAGGGGACTAATGAAAAACTGTTTTTT; CDR3aa: CASSGQGTNEKLFF; d_gene: .; j_gene: TRBJ1-4; abundance: .; v_gene: TRBV9
CDR3nt: TGCACCAGCAGTCCCCCCCCCTGCGATACTAGCACAGATACGCAGTATTTT; CDR3aa: CTSSPPPCDTSTDTQYF; d_gene: .; j_gene: TRBJ2-3; abundance: .; v_gene: TRBV1
CDR3nt: TGTGCCAGTAGTATGAATGGGGGGAGTGGGACAGATACGCAGTATTTT; CDR3aa: CASSMNGGSGTDTQYF; d_gene: .; j_gene: TRBJ2-3; abundance: .; v_gene: TRBV19
CDR3nt: TGTGCCAGCAGTGATGAGCCCTCCAGGGTGTCCACAGATACGCAGTATTTT; CDR3aa: CASSDEPSRVSTDTQYF; d_gene: .; j_gene: TRBJ2-3; abundance: .; v_gene: TRBV27
CDR3nt: TGTGCCAGCGGAGGGGCGTGGGGACAGGCTAGCGAGCAGTACTTC; CDR3aa: CASGGAWGQASEQYF; d_gene: TRBD1; j_gene: TRBJ2-7; abundance: .; v_gene: TRBV7-9
CDR3nt: TGCGCCAGCAGCACCGGGGTGGGGGAGGGCGACGAGCAGTACTTC; CDR3aa: CASSTGVGEGDEQYF; d_gene: TRBD2; j_gene: TRBJ2-7; abundance: .; v_gene: TRBV5-1
CDR3nt: TGCGCCAGCAGCCAAGCGGAGAGGGGGTATAATTCACCCCTCCACTTT; CDR3aa: CASSQAERGYNSPLHF; d_gene: .; j_gene: TRBJ1-6; abundance: once; v_gene: TRBV4-1
CDR3nt: TGTGCCAGCAGCTTAGGGCGTTACTACGAGCAGTACTTC; CDR3aa: CASSLGRYYEQYF; d_gene: .; j_gene: TRBJ2-7; abundance: .; v_gene: TRBV13
CDR3nt: TGTGCCAGTAGGCTCGGGACAGGGCTTGGCTACACCTTC; CDR3aa: CASRLGTGLGYTF; d_gene: TRBD1; j_gene: TRBJ1-2; abundance: medium-sized; v_gene: TRBV19
CDR3nt: TGTGCCAGCAGCCTCCCGGTCTCTCCCTCCTACGAGCAGTACTTC; CDR3aa: CASSLPVSPSYEQYF; d_gene: .; j_gene: TRBJ2-7; abundance: .; v_gene: TRBV7-9
CDR3nt: TGTGCCAGTAGTCCCCCGGGACAGGGCAAAATGGGCCATGGCTACACCTTC; CDR3aa: CASSPPGQGKMGHGYTF; d_gene: TRBD1; j_gene: TRBJ1-2; abundance: once; v_gene: TRBV19
CDR3nt: TGTGCCAGCAGTTTAGATGAGGGTTCGTTGTACGAGCAGTACTTC; CDR3aa: CASSLDEGSLYEQYF; d_gene: .; j_gene: TRBJ2-7; abundance: once; v_gene: TRBV27
CDR3nt: TGTGCCAGCAGCTCACACACAACGGGGGGTGGAGAGACCCAGTACTTC; CDR3aa: CASSSHTTGGGETQYF; d_gene: TRBD2; j_gene: TRBJ2-5; abundance: .; v_gene: TRBV7-9
CDR3nt: TGTGCCAGCAGTGAAGTCAGGGGCGGGGGACTAGCACACGAGCAGTACTTC; CDR3aa: CASSEVRGGGLAHEQYF; d_gene: TRBD2; j_gene: TRBJ2-7; abundance: .; v_gene: TRBV25-1
CDR3nt: TGTGCCAGCAGTACAGGGAGAAACGATGGCTACACCTTC; CDR3aa: CASSTGRNDGYTF; d_gene: .; j_gene: TRBJ1-2; abundance: medium-sized; v_gene: TRBV6-5